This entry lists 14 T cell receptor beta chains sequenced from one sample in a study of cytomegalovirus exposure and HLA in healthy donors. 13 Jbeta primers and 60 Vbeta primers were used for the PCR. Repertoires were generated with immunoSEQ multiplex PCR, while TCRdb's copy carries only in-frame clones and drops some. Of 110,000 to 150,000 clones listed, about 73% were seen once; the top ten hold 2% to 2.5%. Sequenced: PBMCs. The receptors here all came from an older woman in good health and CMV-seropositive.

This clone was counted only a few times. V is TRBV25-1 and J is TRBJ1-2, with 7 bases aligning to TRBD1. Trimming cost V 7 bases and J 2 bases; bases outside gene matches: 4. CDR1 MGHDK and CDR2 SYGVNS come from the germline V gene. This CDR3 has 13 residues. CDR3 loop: CASTGQANYGYTF. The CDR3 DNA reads TGTGCCAGCACAGGACAGGCCAACTATGGCTACACCTTC.

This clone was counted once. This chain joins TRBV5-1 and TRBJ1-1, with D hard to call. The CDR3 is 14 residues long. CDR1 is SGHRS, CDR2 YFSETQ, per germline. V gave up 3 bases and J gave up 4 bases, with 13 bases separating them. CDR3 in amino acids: CASSYSGVSTEAFF. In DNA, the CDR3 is TGCGCCAGCAGCTACTCCGGGGTCAGCACTGAAGCTTTCTTT.

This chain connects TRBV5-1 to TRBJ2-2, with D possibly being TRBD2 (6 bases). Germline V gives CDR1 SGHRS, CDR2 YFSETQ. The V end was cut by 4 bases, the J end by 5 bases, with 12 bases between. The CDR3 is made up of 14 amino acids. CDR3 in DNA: TGCGCCAGCAGCCGGGACTCCAGAACCGGGGAGCTGTTTTTT. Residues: CASSRDSRTGELFF.

The CDR3 spells CASSLGPSGEQFF. CDR3 nucleotide sequence: TGTGCCAGCAGCTTAGGACCCTCGGGGGAGCAGTTCTTC. This chain connects TRBV7-8 to TRBJ2-1; D possibly corresponds to TRBD2 (5 bases). Germline assignment: CDR1 SGHVS and CDR2 FQNEAQ. With 1 base removed from V and 10 bases from J, the gap between germline ends came to 11 bases. The CDR3 spans 13 residues. The full variable domain, rest sourced from reference TRBV7-8 and TRBJ2-1, is GAGVSQSPRYKVAKRGQDVALRCDPISGHVSLFWYQQALGQGPEFLTYFQNEAQLDKSGLPSDRFFAERPEGSVSTLKIQRTQQEDSAVYLCASSLGPSGEQFFGPGTRLTVL.

This CDR3 reads CASRGQGAGTGELFF. The CDR3 DNA reads as TGTGCCAGCAGAGGACAGGGGGCAGGTACCGGGGAGCTGTTTTTT. The rearrangement links TRBV14 to TRBJ2-2; 11 bases are shared with TRBD1. CDR1 SGHDN and CDR2 FVKESK come from the germline V gene. V shed 6 bases and J 5 bases; nucleotides not matched to a gene: 5. CDR3 size: 15 residues.

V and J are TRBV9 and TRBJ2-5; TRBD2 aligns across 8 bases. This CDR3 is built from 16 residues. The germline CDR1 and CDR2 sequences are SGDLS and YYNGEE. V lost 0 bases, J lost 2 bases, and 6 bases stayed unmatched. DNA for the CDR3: TGTGCCAGCAGCGTAGGGGTAGCGGGGACACAAGAGACCCAGTACTTC. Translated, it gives CASSVGVAGTQETQYF. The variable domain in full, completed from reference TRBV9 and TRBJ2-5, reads DSGVTQTPKHLITATGQRVTLRCSPRSGDLSVYWYQQSLDQGLQFLIQYYNGEERAKGNILERFSAQQFPDLHSELNLSSLELGDSALYFCASSVGVAGTQETQYFGPGTRLLVL.

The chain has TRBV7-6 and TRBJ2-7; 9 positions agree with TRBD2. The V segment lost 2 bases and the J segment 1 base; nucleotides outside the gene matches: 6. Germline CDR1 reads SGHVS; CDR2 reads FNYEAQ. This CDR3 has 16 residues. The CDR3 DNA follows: TGTGCCAGCAGCTTAAGGGGGCTAGCGGGGTCCTACGAGCAGTACTTC. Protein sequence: CASSLRGLAGSYEQYF.

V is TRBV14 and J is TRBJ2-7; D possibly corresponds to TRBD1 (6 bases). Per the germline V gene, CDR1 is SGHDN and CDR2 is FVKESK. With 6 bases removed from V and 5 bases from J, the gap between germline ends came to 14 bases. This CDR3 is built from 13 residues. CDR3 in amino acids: CASRLTGNHEQYF. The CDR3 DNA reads TGTGCCAGCAGACTCACAGGGAACCACGAGCAGTACTTC.

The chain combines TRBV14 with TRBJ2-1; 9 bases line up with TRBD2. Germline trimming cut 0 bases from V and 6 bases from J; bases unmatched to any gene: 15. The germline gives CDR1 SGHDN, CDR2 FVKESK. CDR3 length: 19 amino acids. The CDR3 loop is CASSQERGSASGNSNEQFF. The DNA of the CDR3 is TGTGCCAGCAGCCAAGAAAGGGGGTCGGCTAGCGGGAACTCCAATGAGCAGTTCTTC.

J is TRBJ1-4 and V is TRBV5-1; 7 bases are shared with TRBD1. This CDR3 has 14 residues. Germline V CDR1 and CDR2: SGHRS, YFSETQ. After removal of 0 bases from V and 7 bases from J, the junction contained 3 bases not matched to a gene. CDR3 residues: CASSLGDSLEKLFF. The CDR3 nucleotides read TGCGCCAGCAGCTTGGGGGACAGCCTTGAAAAACTGTTTTTT.

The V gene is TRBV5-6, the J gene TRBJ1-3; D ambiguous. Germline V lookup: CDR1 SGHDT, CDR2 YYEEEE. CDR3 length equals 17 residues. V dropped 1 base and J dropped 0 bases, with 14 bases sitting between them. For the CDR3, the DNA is TGTGCCAGCAGCTTGACTTCGGACTGGAGCTCTGGAAACACCATATATTTT. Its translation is CASSLTSDWSSGNTIYF.

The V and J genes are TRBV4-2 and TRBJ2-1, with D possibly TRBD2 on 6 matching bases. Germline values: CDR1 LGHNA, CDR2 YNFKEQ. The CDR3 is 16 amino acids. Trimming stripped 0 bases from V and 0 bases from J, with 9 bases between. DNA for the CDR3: TGTGCCAGCAGCCAAGAAAGCGGGCGCTCCTACAATGAGCAGTTCTTC. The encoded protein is CASSQESGRSYNEQFF.

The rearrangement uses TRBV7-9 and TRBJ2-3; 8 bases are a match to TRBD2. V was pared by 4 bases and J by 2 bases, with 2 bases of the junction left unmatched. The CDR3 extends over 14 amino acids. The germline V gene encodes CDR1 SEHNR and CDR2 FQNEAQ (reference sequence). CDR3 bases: TGTGCCAGCAGCTATAGCGGGATCACAGATACGCAGTATTTT. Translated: CASSYSGITDTQYF.

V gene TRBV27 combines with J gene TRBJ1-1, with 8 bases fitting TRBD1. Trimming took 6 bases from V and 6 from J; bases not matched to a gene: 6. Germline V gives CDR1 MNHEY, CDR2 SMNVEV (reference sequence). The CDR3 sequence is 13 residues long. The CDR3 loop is CASRNRGFAEAFF. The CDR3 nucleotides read TGTGCCAGCAGAAACAGGGGGTTCGCTGAAGCTTTCTTT.